This T cell receptor (beta chain) was sequenced in a study of beta chain features in type 1 diabetes. General study points: The similarity of naive, central memory and Treg TCRB repertoires appeared greater among patients than among healthy donors. Among patients with Type 1 diabetes, TCRB CDR3s were moderately but significantly shorter in every one of the four CD4+ subsets.

V lost 3 bases and J lost 2, with 16 bases in between. The CDR3 has 16 amino acids. CDR1 is MNHEY, CDR2 SVGAGI, per germline. Since all of the isolated RNA was reverse transcribed, expressed TCRB transcripts were what got sequenced. Samples of naive, central memory and regulatory T cells yielded a mean of around 3.7 million reads. The protocol was immunoSEQ multiplex PCR, while the TCRdb copy is restricted to in-frame clones and leaves out a portion. The sample records 150,000 to 200,000 clones, 7.8% being singletons. Of note for this clone: The antigen remains unidentified.

The genes are TRBV6-5 and TRBJ2-5; D might be TRBD2 (6 bases). The specimen sequenced was central memory CD4+ T cells from blood. The origin of this receptor is a woman aged 40-49 years with type 1 diabetes. The CDR3 sequence: CASSYSTTRGQETQYF. CDR3 sequence (DNA): TGTGCCAGCAGTTATTCTACAACTCGGGGGCAAGAGACCCAGTACTTC.